This T cell receptor (beta chain) was profiled in a study of T cell changes during pregnancy in multiple sclerosis. TCRdb's copy holds only in-frame clones and misses some; the assay was immunoSEQ multiplex PCR. The table has 45,000 to 60,000 clones, 80% to 95% seen once. This CDR3 is 16 amino acids long. V was shortened by 1 base and J by 3 bases, with 15 bases between the two germline ends. Germline CDR1 SGHAT, CDR2 FQNNGV. This chain links TRBV11-2 with TRBJ1-2; D possibly corresponds to TRBD1 (6 bases). The material sequenced was peripheral blood, taken after pregnancy. This clonotype was obtained from a female donor in good health, enrolled as a control in a pregnancy study. CDR3 coding DNA: TGTGCCAGCAGCTTAGTATACCCGGACAGCTACTATGGCTACACCTTC. Amino acid sequence: CASSLVYPDSYYGYTF.